This T cell receptor (beta chain) was sequenced during a study of blood T cell repertoires in COVID-19. Looking at the study overall: From the United States, Italy and Spain came samples of acute and convalescent COVID-19. Sample material is recorded as cDNA or gDNA derived from T cells, B-cell-depleted T cells, or PBMCs.

Germline CDR1 is SGHRS and CDR2 is YFSETQ. CDR3 length equals 14 residues. V lost 4 bases and J lost 6; bases outside the gene matches: 7. Study processing details: Amplification of reference gene primers provided the estimated nucleated cell counts. Profiled with immunoSEQ multiplex PCR; TCRdb holds only in-frame clones, not every one. The DNA gave D and trimming, while V, J and clone size come from that table. The sample includes fewer than 400,000 clones, around 92% seen only once; the top ten take about 1.7%. This clone was observed a few times. In the same sample, other DNA sequences code for this CDR3.

The sample comprised peripheral blood. This receptor was identified in a woman aged 25-40 years with COVID-19, enrolled during active disease. This chain joins TRBV5-1 and TRBJ1-2; 9 bases map to TRBD1. The CDR3 region has the DNA TGCGCCAGCAGCCTCTCAACAGGGGGCGATGGCTACACCTTC. Translated, it gives CASSLSTGGDGYTF.